The source of this T cell receptor (beta chain) is a study of blood T cell repertoires in COVID-19. For the study at large: The study drew acute and convalescent COVID-19 samples from the United States, Italy and Spain. PBMCs, B-cell-depleted T cells, or T cells provided the cDNA or gDNA that made up the material.

Patients of the Seattle cohort, enrolled during active infection, were followed longitudinally. CDR3 size: 15 residues. The germline V gene encodes CDR1 SGHDN and CDR2 FVKESK. Trimming stripped 1 base from V and 1 base from J, with 9 bases between. The table came from immunoSEQ multiplex PCR; TCRdb's copy has only in-frame clones and leaves some out. Of about 170,000 clones listed, about nine tenths are singletons. The TCR sequence derives from a young man with COVID-19, enrolled during active disease. This chain uses TRBV14 with TRBJ2-3, with D uncertain. What was sequenced was peripheral blood. CDR3 in amino acids: CASSQGATGTDTQYF. Here the CDR3 DNA reads TGTGCCAGCAGCCAAGGAGCTACTGGCACAGATACGCAGTATTTT.